A single sample gave rise to the 30 T cell receptor beta chains below, sequenced in a study of cytotoxic CD8 clonotypes in ibrutinib-treated CLL. Only in-frame clones appear in the TCRdb table, and some are missing; sequencing was by immunoSEQ multiplex PCR. In the table there are 150,000 to 250,000 clones, 72% of which are singletons. The source material was PBMCs, sampled after 24 months of ibrutinib treatment. The receptors here all came from a human donor with chronic lymphocytic leukemia.

V is TRBV19 and J is TRBJ1-1, with D tentatively TRBD1 (5 bases). In germline, CDR1 is LNHDA, CDR2 SQIVND (reference sequence). There are 14 residues in the CDR3. Deletions cut 0 bases from V and 4 bases from J, with 9 bases between. The CDR3 coding sequence is TGTGCCAGTAGTATAGATCGGGGGAGCACTGAAGCTTTCTTT. This codes for CASSIDRGSTEAFF. The full variable domain, in which reference TRBV19 and TRBJ1-1 provide the parts outside the CDR3, is DGGITQSPKYLFRKEGQNVTLSCEQNLNHDAMYWYRQDPGQGLRLIYYSQIVNDFQKGDIAEGYSVSREKKESFPLTVTSAQKNPTAFYLCASSIDRGSTEAFFGQGTRLTVV.

The V call is TRBV13, the J call TRBJ2-6; tentative D call: TRBD1 (6 bases). Deletions cut 4 bases from V and 2 bases from J, with 12 bases between. Germline V gene lookup returns CDR1 PRHDT and CDR2 FYEKMQ (reference sequence). The length of the CDR3 is 16 residues. The CDR3 protein is CASSYIQGAGANVLTF. CDR3 in DNA: TGTGCCAGCAGCTACATACAGGGCGCTGGGGCCAACGTCCTGACTTTC.

The chain couples TRBV18 to TRBJ1-1, with 7 nucleotides matching TRBD1. Trimming at V came to 4 bases and at J to 6 bases, leaving 5 bases not matched to a gene. CDR1 is KGHSH and CDR2 is LQKENI in the germline V gene. The CDR3 runs to 13 residues. The CDR3 here is CASSLGQQAEAFF. CDR3 nucleotide sequence: TGTGCCAGCTCACTGGGACAGCAAGCTGAAGCTTTCTTT.

The chain employs TRBV30 and TRBJ2-5; D is unresolved. The CDR3 sequence is 13 residues long. Trimming left V 2 bases short and J 4 bases short, with 11 bases between. Germline CDR1 is GTSNPN and CDR2 is SVGIG (reference sequence). CDR3 bases: TGTGCCTGGAGTCGGGTTATGCGAGAGACCCAGTACTTC. Translated: CAWSRVMRETQYF.

The chain joins TRBV30 to TRBJ1-4; TRBD1 agrees at 7 bases. The CDR3 has 15 residues. From germline, CDR1 is GTSNPN and CDR2 SVGIG (reference sequence). Germline trimming cut 3 bases from V and 5 bases from J; bases unmatched to any gene: 9. In DNA form, the CDR3 reads TGTGCCTGGAGCGATCAGGGGGTTGGGAATGAAAAACTGTTTTTT. Translated: CAWSDQGVGNEKLFF.

V is TRBV7-8 and J is TRBJ2-1; 9 positions match TRBD1. The CDR3 runs to 15 residues. Germline V gene lookup returns CDR1 SGHVS and CDR2 FQNEAQ. The V and J ends lost 5 bases and 4 bases, in that order; junction bases with no gene match: 6. The CDR3 reads CASSVTGGAYNEQFF. CDR3 nucleotides: TGTGCCAGCAGCGTTACAGGGGGCGCTTACAATGAGCAGTTCTTC.

The rearrangement joins TRBV5-4 to TRBJ1-1, with TRBD1 as a possible D gene (5 bases). V lost 4 bases and J lost 6, with 16 bases in between. This CDR3 has 14 residues. Per the germline V gene, CDR1 is SGHNT and CDR2 is YYREEE (reference sequence). This CDR3 is CASSKRYTGAEAFF. The CDR3 region has the DNA TGTGCCAGCAGCAAACGCTACACAGGCGCTGAAGCTTTCTTT.

The chain couples TRBV11-2 to TRBJ2-3, with TRBD2 identical over 16 bases. The CDR3 totals 19 residues. The V and J ends lost 0 bases and 4 bases, in that order; junction bases with no gene match: 7. Germline CDR1 SGHAT, CDR2 FQNNGV. The CDR3 reads CASSLDLAGTSGRADTQYF. The DNA for the CDR3 is TGTGCCAGCAGCTTAGATTTGGCAGGGACTAGCGGGAGGGCAGATACGCAGTATTTT.

The chain employs TRBV4-1 and TRBJ2-1; TRBD1 matches 8 bases. Germline lookup yields CDR1 MGHRA and CDR2 YSYEKL. Trimming took 0 bases from V and 2 from J; bases not matched to a gene: 6. The CDR3 is 17 residues long. This chain's CDR3 is CASSQEGQGITYNEQFF. The CDR3, as DNA: TGCGCCAGCAGCCAAGAAGGACAGGGAATAACCTACAATGAGCAGTTCTTC.

The genes are TRBV6-5 and TRBJ1-4, with 10 positions matching TRBD1. V lost 5 bases and J lost 7; bases outside the gene matches: 4. Per the germline V gene, CDR1 is MNHEY and CDR2 is SVGAGI. The CDR3 is 14 residues long. The CDR3, as DNA: TGTGCCAGCAGTGGGGGGACAGGGGTTGAAAAACTGTTTTTT. As protein: CASSGGTGVEKLFF.

The chain has TRBV4-2 and TRBJ2-3; D may be TRBD2 (5 bases). Trimming pared 1 base from V and 0 bases from J, leaving 11 bases between. The CDR3 length is 16 residues. Germline V CDR1 and CDR2: LGHNA, YNFKEQ. CDR3 DNA: TGTGCCAGCAGCCAAGTCCAAGCGGCTAGCACAGATACGCAGTATTTT. As protein: CASSQVQAASTDTQYF.

A single count supports this clone. The genes are TRBV14 and TRBJ2-7, with 9 bases lining up with TRBD2. Germline V gene sequence: CDR1 SGHDN, CDR2 FVKESK. The J segment lost 1 base and the V segment lost 6 bases, leaving 7 bases of the junction unmatched. The CDR3 sequence is 15 residues long. In DNA, the CDR3 is TGTGCCAGCAGTCCTTTGACTAGCGGTTCCTACGAGCAGTACTTC. It encodes CASSPLTSGSYEQYF. The variable domain in full, completed from reference TRBV14 and TRBJ2-7, reads EAGVTQFPSHSVIEKGQTVTLRCDPISGHDNLYWYRRVMGKEIKFLLHFVKESKQDESGMPNNRFLAERTGGTYSTLKVQPAELEDSGVYFCASSPLTSGSYEQYFGPGTRLTVT.

The V and J genes are TRBV7-8 and TRBJ2-1; D might be TRBD2 (6 bases). Germline values: CDR1 SGHVS, CDR2 FQNEAQ. The CDR3 has 16 residues. V was trimmed by 2 bases and J by 1 base, leaving 12 bases between them. The CDR3 nucleotides are TGTGCCAGCAGCTTACTGGCGGGAAGATCCTACAATGAGCAGTTCTTC. It is translated as CASSLLAGRSYNEQFF.

This chain uses TRBV7-8 with TRBJ2-2; D not resolved. Trimming stripped 3 bases from V and 8 bases from J, with 4 bases between. Germline V gene data show CDR1 as SGHVS and CDR2 as FQNEAQ. CDR3 size: 11 residues. The CDR3 loop reads CASSFGGELFF. The CDR3 DNA sequence: TGTGCCAGCAGCTTTGGTGGGGAGCTGTTTTTT.

The chain employs TRBV7-2 and TRBJ1-2; D gene unclear. CDR3 size: 16 residues. Trimming took off 1 base at V and 5 bases at J, with 17 bases between the two ends. In germline, CDR1 is SGHTA, CDR2 FQGNSA. DNA of the CDR3: TGTGCCAGCAGCTTAGGTTTTAGCCACTCGATTTATGGCTACACCTTC. Translating gives CASSLGFSHSIYGYTF.

The rearrangement links TRBV27 to TRBJ2-1; the D gene is possibly TRBD1 (5 bases). The CDR3 runs to 15 residues. V gave up 7 bases and J gave up 7 bases, with 20 bases separating them. CDR1 is MNHEY, CDR2 SMNVEV, per germline (reference sequence). The CDR3 protein is CASMGQRPLGNEQFF. As DNA, the CDR3 is TGTGCCAGCATGGGGCAGCGTCCCCTTGGTAATGAGCAGTTCTTC.

Written as DNA, the CDR3 is TGTGCCAGCAGCAGCTGGGGCAATGAGCAGTTCTTC. This sequence encodes CASSSWGNEQFF. V gene TRBV6-5 combines with J gene TRBJ2-1; D gene ambiguous. Germline V lookup: CDR1 MNHEY, CDR2 SVGAGI. The V gene lost 6 bases and the J gene lost 6 bases, with 9 bases spanning the gap. CDR3 size: 12 residues.

This chain links TRBV18 with TRBJ1-2; 8 bases line up with TRBD1. Trimming took 6 bases from V and 4 from J; bases not matched to a gene: 4. The length of the CDR3 is 13 residues. CDR1 is KGHSH and CDR2 is LQKENI in the germline V gene. The CDR3 region is CASSLDRGYGYTF. In DNA form, the CDR3 reads TGTGCCAGCTCTCTCGACAGGGGCTATGGCTACACCTTC.

V gene TRBV7-2 combines with J gene TRBJ2-1; 8 nucleotides match TRBD2. Germline values: CDR1 SGHTA, CDR2 FQGNSA. The V gene end was trimmed by 5 bases and the J gene end by 1 base; junction bases not matched to a gene: 10. The CDR3 loop spans 17 amino acids. Written as DNA, the CDR3 is TGTGCCAGCAGCCCTCAAATAGCGGGAATTTCCTACAATGAGCAGTTCTTC. Residues: CASSPQIAGISYNEQFF. Drawing the rest from reference TRBV7-2 and TRBJ2-1, the complete variable domain is GAGVSQSPSNKVTEKGKDVELRCDPISGHTALYWYRQSLGQGLEFLIYFQGNSAPDKSGLPSDRFSAERTGGSVSTLTIQRTQQEDSAVYLCASSPQIAGISYNEQFFGPGTRLTVL.

The chain carries TRBV30 and TRBJ1-5, with 9 bases matching TRBD1. With 1 base clipped from V and 4 bases from J, the junction kept 5 bases outside the gene matches. This CDR3 is built from 15 residues. CDR1 is GTSNPN and CDR2 is SVGIG in the germline V gene (reference sequence). The CDR3 DNA reads as TGTGCCTGGAGTGAAGACAGGGGGGGAAATCAGCCCCAGCATTTT. It specifies CAWSEDRGGNQPQHF.

This clone came up a few times. The V gene is TRBV28, the J gene TRBJ1-1, with D unresolved. This CDR3 is 12 amino acids long. CDR1 is MDHEN and CDR2 is SYDVKM in the germline V gene. The V and J ends lost 6 bases and 3 bases respectively, with 8 bases between them. The CDR3 bases are TGTGCCAGCAGCTGGCAGGACACTGAAGCTTTCTTT. Translation gives CASSWQDTEAFF.

The J gene is TRBJ2-1, the V gene TRBV18; TRBD2 aligns across 9 bases. V shed 3 bases and J 9 bases; nucleotides not matched to a gene: 12. Germline V lookup: CDR1 KGHSH, CDR2 LQKENI. CDR3 length: 16 residues. The CDR3 DNA is TGTGCCAGCTCACCCTGGATAGCGGGGGCCACGGGTGAGCAGTTCTTC. Protein sequence: CASSPWIAGATGEQFF.

This chain uses TRBV7-2 with TRBJ1-3; D unresolved. The germline V gene encodes CDR1 SGHTA and CDR2 FQGNSA. The CDR3 consists of 15 residues. V shed 5 bases and J shed 0 bases, with 11 bases lying between them. DNA for the CDR3: TGTGCCAGCAGCACCGGAGGAAACTCTGGAAACACCATATATTTT. Translated, it gives CASSTGGNSGNTIYF.

In its sample, this clone was seen a few times. The chain links TRBV5-4 to TRBJ2-3; perhaps TRBD2 as D (6 bases). This CDR3 has 15 residues. V lost 3 bases, J lost 3 bases, and 14 bases lay in between. Germline V lookup: CDR1 SGHNT, CDR2 YYREEE (reference sequence). The CDR3 coding sequence is TGTGCCAGCAGCTCAGTAGCGGCTACGACAGATACGCAGTATTTT. Protein sequence: CASSSVAATTDTQYF.

V gene TRBV28 combines with J gene TRBJ2-7, with 9 bases lining up with TRBD2. This CDR3 region has 15 residues. The germline gives CDR1 MDHEN, CDR2 SYDVKM. J gave up 0 bases and V 6 bases, and 6 bases lay outside the gene matches. The CDR3 is CASRIAGDPSYEQYF. The CDR3 DNA reads as TGTGCCAGCAGAATAGCGGGAGACCCCTCCTACGAGCAGTACTTC. Full variable domain (outside the CDR3, taken from reference TRBV28 and TRBJ2-7): DVKVTQSSRYLVKRTGEKVFLECVQDMDHENMFWYRQDPGLGLRLIYFSYDVKMKEKGDIPEGYSVSREKKERFSLILESASTNQTSMYLCASRIAGDPSYEQYFGPGTRLTVT.

The chain couples TRBV28 to TRBJ2-1; D is perhaps TRBD1 or TRBD2 (5 bases each). The CDR3 totals 15 residues. CDR1 MDHEN and CDR2 SYDVKM come from the germline V gene. The V end was cut by 6 bases, the J end by 4 bases, with 16 bases between. CDR3 residues: CASSRGRRLYNEQFF. The CDR3 coding sequence is TGTGCCAGCAGCCGGGGACGGAGGTTATACAATGAGCAGTTCTTC.

This clone occurred a few times. The gene calls are TRBV19 and TRBJ2-2, with TRBD1 matching 10 bases. The CDR3 has 16 amino acids. Germline V gene sequence: CDR1 LNHDA, CDR2 SQIVND (reference sequence). The trim removed 3 bases at V and 7 bases at J, leaving 8 bases unmatched. The CDR3 DNA follows: TGTGCCAGTAGTATCTATGACAGGGGGCAGGTCGGGGAGCTGTTTTTT. This gives the protein CASSIYDRGQVGELFF.

The chain couples TRBV7-2 to TRBJ2-7; D perhaps matches TRBD2 (6 bases). The CDR3 covers 16 residues. Per the germline V gene, CDR1 is SGHTA and CDR2 is FQGNSA. The V and J ends lost 1 base and 1 base respectively, with 14 bases between them. The CDR3 coding sequence is TGTGCCAGCAGCTTAGGGGGGACTGTTTCTTCCTACGAGCAGTACTTC. Translated: CASSLGGTVSSYEQYF. Complete variable domain (other parts from reference TRBV7-2 and TRBJ2-7): GAGVSQSPSNKVTEKGKDVELRCDPISGHTALYWYRQSLGQGLEFLIYFQGNSAPDKSGLPSDRFSAERTGGSVSTLTIQRTQQEDSAVYLCASSLGGTVSSYEQYFGPGTRLTVT.

This rearrangement joins TRBV14 to TRBJ1-2; no reliable D call. The CDR3 extends over 12 amino acids. The germline gives CDR1 SGHDN, CDR2 FVKESK. Trimming removed 3 bases from V and 1 base from J, with 3 bases in between. The CDR3 DNA sequence: TGTGCCAGCAGCCACGATAACTATGGCTACACCTTC. Amino acid sequence: CASSHDNYGYTF.

The V gene is TRBV4-3, the J gene TRBJ1-2, with a possible D match to TRBD1 (5 bases). Between the trimmed V and J ends, which lost 0 bases and 4 bases, there was a span of 18 bases. This CDR3 region has 17 residues. Germline CDR1 reads LGHNA; CDR2 reads YSLEER. CDR3 in DNA: TGCGCCAGCAGCCAAGATATAGGGACCGGCGTGTCCTATGGCTACACCTTC. It is translated as CASSQDIGTGVSYGYTF.